These 32 T cell receptor beta chains originate from one sample sequenced in a study of T cells in narcolepsy. Method: immunoSEQ multiplex PCR; TCRdb's copy keeps in-frame clones and lacks some. The data hold 20,000 to 25,000 clones, with approximately 85% observed a single time. Input material: memory (CD45RA-) CD4+ T cells from blood. The source of these receptors is a human donor in good health.

The rearrangement uses TRBV2 and TRBJ2-5; 11 positions match TRBD1. Germline assignment: CDR1 SNHLY and CDR2 FYNNEI. Unmatched junction bases numbered 7, after V lost 5 bases and J lost 5 bases. This CDR3 is 15 amino acids long. This chain's CDR3 is CASSYGTGGLETQYF. CDR3 sequence (DNA): TGTGCCAGCAGTTACGGGACAGGGGGATTGGAGACCCAGTACTTC.

The chain uses TRBV27 and TRBJ1-4; 10 bases are shared with TRBD1. Germline loops: CDR1 MNHEY, CDR2 SMNVEV (reference sequence). The CDR3 totals 17 residues. Trimming removed 6 bases from V and 3 bases from J; junction bases left unmatched: 10. CDR3 in amino acids: CASRLRTGGMANEKLFF. CDR3 DNA: TGTGCCAGCAGACTCCGGACAGGGGGTATGGCTAATGAAAAACTGTTTTTT.

The chain couples TRBV27 to TRBJ2-1; 10 positions match TRBD1. Germline V CDR1 and CDR2: MNHEY, SMNVEV (reference sequence). The CDR3 has 16 residues. Trimming at V came to 3 bases and at J to 4 bases, leaving 6 bases not matched to a gene. The CDR3 reads CASSFLGTGVYNEQFF. The CDR3 DNA sequence: TGTGCCAGCAGTTTCCTCGGGACAGGGGTTTACAATGAGCAGTTCTTC.

This clone showed up just once. The V and J genes are TRBV7-8 and TRBJ2-1; 8 nucleotides match TRBD1. CDR3 size: 15 residues. Germline V CDR1 and CDR2: SGHVS, FQNEAQ. J lost 3 bases, V lost 3 bases, and 4 bases had no gene match. CDR3 region: CASSFVRGLYNEQFF. CDR3 sequence (DNA): TGTGCCAGCAGCTTCGTCAGGGGGCTCTACAATGAGCAGTTCTTC.

The chain uses TRBV5-1 and TRBJ2-7; 8 bases fit TRBD1. The CDR3 is made up of 14 amino acids. V dropped 4 bases and J dropped 2; count of bases not matched to a gene: 5. Germline CDR1 SGHRS, CDR2 YFSETQ. CDR3 amino acids: CASSPRTGTYEQYF. In DNA form, the CDR3 reads TGCGCCAGCAGCCCCCGGACAGGGACCTACGAGCAGTACTTC.

This clone has just one count. Written as DNA, the CDR3 is TGCGCCAGCAGCCCGGGACTAGCGCTCCACGAGCAGTACTTC. Its protein product is CASSPGLALHEQYF. The rearrangement links TRBV5-1 to TRBJ2-7; 10 bases are shared with TRBD2. Germline V gives CDR1 SGHRS, CDR2 YFSETQ. The V gene end was trimmed by 4 bases and the J gene end by 5 bases; junction bases not matched to a gene: 6. The CDR3 is 14 residues long. Complete variable domain (other parts from reference TRBV5-1 and TRBJ2-7): KAGVTQTPRYLIKTRGQQVTLSCSPISGHRSVSWYQQTPGQGLQFLFEYFSETQRNKGNFPGRFSGRQFSNSRSEMNVSTLELGDSALYLCASSPGLALHEQYFGPGTRLTVT.

The chain carries TRBV2 and TRBJ2-3, with 8 bases that match TRBD2. From germline, CDR1 is SNHLY and CDR2 FYNNEI. V gave up 1 base and J gave up 3 bases; unmatched junction bases: 3. The CDR3 has 15 residues. CDR3 region: CASSEDGRATDTQYF. CDR3 sequence (DNA): TGTGCCAGCAGTGAAGACGGGAGGGCAACAGATACGCAGTATTTT.

The chain recombines TRBV6-6 with TRBJ1-4; 7 bases align to TRBD1. The CDR3 runs 14 residues. With 3 bases clipped from V and 5 bases from J, the junction kept 3 bases outside the gene matches. The germline CDR1 and CDR2 sequences are MNHNY and SVGAGI (reference sequence). The CDR3 DNA is TGTGCCAGCAGTTATGCAGGGGGGAATGAAAAACTGTTTTTT. It translates to CASSYAGGNEKLFF.

This chain connects TRBV6-5 to TRBJ1-1; 10 positions match TRBD1. Unmatched junction bases numbered 7, after V lost 2 bases and J lost 10 bases. Germline CDR1 MNHEY, CDR2 SVGAGI. This CDR3 has 14 amino acids. CDR3 protein: CASSYRDRGSGAFF. CDR3 bases: TGTGCCAGCAGTTACCGGGACAGGGGATCTGGAGCTTTCTTT.

This chain uses TRBV6-1 with TRBJ2-5; D assignment may be TRBD1 or TRBD2 (5 bases each). V gave up 0 bases and J gave up 1 base, with 12 bases separating them. Germline CDR1 is MNHNS and CDR2 is SASEGT. The length of the CDR3 is 16 residues. CDR3 DNA: TGTGCCAGCAGTGAAGCGCTTCTTGGGGGCCAAGAGACCCAGTACTTC. As protein: CASSEALLGGQETQYF.

CDR3 amino acids: CASSPSGTGRTEAFF. The CDR3 DNA reads TGTGCCAGTAGTCCTTCCGGGACAGGGAGGACTGAAGCTTTCTTT. The chain has TRBV19 and TRBJ1-1, with 9 bases lining up with TRBD1. CDR1 is LNHDA and CDR2 is SQIVND in the germline V gene (reference sequence). With V trimmed by 5 bases and J by 5 bases, 9 bases remained unmatched. This CDR3 comprises 15 residues.

This clone was seen only once. The J gene is TRBJ2-3, the V gene TRBV18; 12 bases line up with TRBD1. The germline CDR1 and CDR2 sequences are KGHSH and LQKENI. The V gene end was trimmed by 2 bases and the J gene end by 4 bases; junction bases not matched to a gene: 7. The CDR3 sequence is 17 residues long. Here the CDR3 DNA reads TGTGCCAGCTCACCATCCCCGGGACAGGGGGCTTCAGATACGCAGTATTTT. It codes for CASSPSPGQGASDTQYF.

The V and J genes are TRBV6-1 and TRBJ2-5, with D perhaps TRBD1 (5 bases). The CDR3 totals 14 residues. The germline gives CDR1 MNHNS, CDR2 SASEGT. With 6 bases removed from V and 5 bases from J, the gap between germline ends came to 16 bases. CDR3 in DNA: TGTGCCAGCAGGACAGAAGTCGGAGCGGAGACCCAGTACTTC. This codes for CASRTEVGAETQYF.

In its sample, this clone was seen once. This chain uses TRBV7-6 with TRBJ2-4, with a tentative D call TRBD2 (5 bases). Trimming took 5 bases from V and 5 from J, leaving 19 bases between them. This CDR3 is built from 16 residues. Germline CDR1 is SGHVS and CDR2 is FNYEAQ. The DNA for the CDR3 is TGTGCCAGCAGCCCTCGGGCCTCGAGGGCAGAAAACATTCAGTACTTC. It codes for CASSPRASRAENIQYF. Filled out from reference TRBV7-6 and TRBJ2-4, the complete variable domain reads GAGVSQSPRYKVTKRGQDVALRCDPISGHVSLYWYRQALGQGPEFLTYFNYEAQQDKSGLPNDRFSAERPEGSISTLTIQRTEQRDSAMYRCASSPRASRAENIQYFGAGTRLSVL.

The sample holds a few counts of this clone. This chain links TRBV4-1 with TRBJ1-3; no definite D call. The CDR3 covers 18 residues. Trimming pared 0 bases from V and 0 bases from J, leaving 15 bases between. Per the germline V gene, CDR1 is MGHRA and CDR2 is YSYEKL. CDR3 sequence (DNA): TGCGCCAGCAGCCAAGATAAACTGGAGGCAGCCTCTGGAAACACCATATATTTT. This sequence encodes CASSQDKLEAASGNTIYF.

V and J are TRBV20-1 and TRBJ2-7, with D maybe TRBD2 (6 bases). Germline CDR1 is DFQATT and CDR2 is SNEGSKA (reference sequence). This CDR3 comprises 11 residues. Trimming removed 6 bases at V and 6 bases at J, with 12 bases between. CDR3 coding DNA: TGCAGTGCCCCGGACTACCCCGAGCAGTACTTC. Translated, it gives CSAPDYPEQYF.

The chain carries TRBV28 and TRBJ2-7; 7 bases align to TRBD1. V shed 5 bases, J shed 3 bases, and the junction held 7 bases outside the gene matches. The CDR3 is 14 residues long. Germline V gives CDR1 MDHEN, CDR2 SYDVKM. The CDR3 coding sequence is TGTGCCAGCAGTCGCCGGGACAGAATCTACGAGCAGTACTTC. Amino acids: CASSRRDRIYEQYF. Complete variable domain (other parts from reference TRBV28 and TRBJ2-7): DVKVTQSSRYLVKRTGEKVFLECVQDMDHENMFWYRQDPGLGLRLIYFSYDVKMKEKGDIPEGYSVSREKKERFSLILESASTNQTSMYLCASSRRDRIYEQYFGPGTRLTVT.

The V and J genes are TRBV28 and TRBJ2-7; a possible D gene is TRBD1 (7 bases). This CDR3 region has 14 residues. Germline CDR1 and CDR2: MDHEN and SYDVKM. The germline V and J ends were trimmed by 6 bases and 0 bases, with 12 bases remaining between them. CDR3 nucleotide sequence: TGTGCCAGCAGACCAGGGGGGAGCTCCTACGAGCAGTACTTC. This sequence encodes CASRPGGSSYEQYF.

The chain has TRBV15 and TRBJ1-5; no definite D call. The germline CDR1 and CDR2 sequences are LNHNV and YYDKDF (reference sequence). Trimming removed 0 bases from V and 5 bases from J, with 8 bases in between. The CDR3 totals 14 residues. CDR3 DNA: TGTGCCACCAGCAGAGATCCGCGGGATCAGCCCCAGCATTTT. The encoded protein is CATSRDPRDQPQHF.

The chain couples TRBV7-9 to TRBJ2-1; no reliable D call. The CDR3 length is 14 residues. V shed 1 base and J shed 8 bases, with 12 bases lying between them. From germline, CDR1 is SEHNR and CDR2 FQNEAQ (reference sequence). CDR3 sequence (DNA): TGTGCCAGCAGCTTAGGAGGCGCGTTAGATGAGCAGTTCTTC. Its translation: CASSLGGALDEQFF.

V and J are TRBV5-5 and TRBJ2-1; tentatively, D is TRBD1 or TRBD2 (5 bases each). Per the germline V gene, CDR1 is SGHKS and CDR2 is YYEKEE (reference sequence). The CDR3 is 16 amino acids. Trimming pared 0 bases from V and 0 bases from J, leaving 10 bases between. The CDR3 here is CASSLGDDYSYNEQFF. In nucleotides, the CDR3 is TGTGCCAGCAGCTTGGGGGACGATTACTCCTACAATGAGCAGTTCTTC.

This chain links TRBV19 with TRBJ1-5, with a tentative D call TRBD1 (6 bases). CDR1 and CDR2 from the germline V gene are LNHDA and SQIVND (reference sequence). Trimming pared 3 bases from V and 7 bases from J, leaving 13 bases between. The length of the CDR3 is 14 residues. The CDR3 DNA reads as TGTGCCAGTAGTATGGCGGCAGGGGTACAGCCCCAGCATTTT. Translating gives CASSMAAGVQPQHF. The full variable domain, rest sourced from reference TRBV19 and TRBJ1-5, is DGGITQSPKYLFRKEGQNVTLSCEQNLNHDAMYWYRQDPGQGLRLIYYSQIVNDFQKGDIAEGYSVSREKKESFPLTVTSAQKNPTAFYLCASSMAAGVQPQHFGDGTRLSIL.

A word on this clone: One end of the junction does not line up with germline, which may come from a read error. The sample has other DNA sequences that encode this CDR3 too. V gene TRBV7-6 combines with J gene TRBJ1-2; TRBD1 might be the D (5 bases). In germline, CDR1 is SGHVS, CDR2 FNYEAQ. The CDR3 spans 14 residues. The chain's CDR3 is CASSLDQGVYGYTF. DNA of the CDR3: TGCGCCAGCAGCTTAGATCAGGGAGTCTATGGCTACACCTTC.

This sequence joins TRBV5-1 and TRBJ2-6; no clear D. This CDR3 region has 15 residues. Trimming shortened V by 4 bases and J by 1 base, and 9 bases separated the two germline ends. Looked up from germline, CDR1 is SGHRS and CDR2 is YFSETQ. This CDR3 reads CASSLQSSGANVLTF. The CDR3 coding sequence is TGCGCCAGCAGCCTCCAAAGTTCTGGGGCCAACGTCCTGACTTTC.

The chain uses TRBV29-1 and TRBJ2-3; TRBD2 matches at 8 bases. Germline V gene sequence: CDR1 SQVTM, CDR2 ANQGSEA. V trimming: 7 bases; J trimming: 3 bases; junction bases outside the gene matches: 6. The CDR3 is made up of 13 amino acids. Here the CDR3 reads CSAPGGRTDTQYF. CDR3 nucleotides: TGCAGCGCCCCCGGCGGGAGGACAGATACGCAGTATTTT.

The V gene is TRBV11-2, the J gene TRBJ1-1; 8 nucleotides match TRBD1. The germline gives CDR1 SGHAT, CDR2 FQNNGV. The CDR3 is 17 amino acids. The V and J ends lost 6 bases and 4 bases, in that order; junction bases with no gene match: 16. This CDR3 reads CASSSQGTGLGGTEAFF. CDR3 in DNA: TGTGCCAGCAGTTCCCAGGGGACAGGTCTTGGGGGCACTGAAGCTTTCTTT.

The chain employs TRBV7-2 and TRBJ2-5; 13 bases match TRBD2. The closer fit of TRBJ2-7 to the DNA end suggests the J call may be wrong. The CDR3 covers 16 residues. Per the germline V gene, CDR1 is SGHTA and CDR2 is FQGNSA. CDR3 sequence: CASSLGTSGSPYEQYF. The CDR3, as DNA: TGTGCCAGCAGCTTAGGGACTAGCGGGAGTCCCTACGAGCAGTACTTC.

This rearrangement joins TRBV7-2 to TRBJ1-2, with 10 bases aligning to TRBD1. V trimming: 5 bases; J trimming: 12 bases; junction bases outside the gene matches: 15. Germline V CDR1 and CDR2: SGHTA, FQGNSA. The CDR3 runs to 15 residues. The CDR3 loop is CASSPNRGQGKVNTF. CDR3 nucleotide sequence: TGTGCCAGCAGCCCAAACCGGGGACAGGGGAAAGTCAACACCTTC.

The rearrangement uses TRBV27 and TRBJ1-3, with D possibly TRBD1 on 5 matching bases. The CDR3 consists of 14 residues. V lost 4 bases, J lost 2 bases, and 9 bases lay in between. Looked up from germline, CDR1 is MNHEY and CDR2 is SMNVEV (reference sequence). This CDR3 reads CASSSGTAGNTIYF. The CDR3 nucleotides are TGTGCCAGCAGTTCCGGGACTGCTGGAAACACCATATATTTT.

To note about this clone: One junction end disagrees with the germline gene, perhaps due to a read error. This chain joins TRBV7-7 and TRBJ2-3, with D tentatively TRBD1 or TRBD2 (7 bases each). The CDR3 sequence is 15 residues long. Germline V lookup: CDR1 SSHAT, CDR2 FNYEAQ (reference sequence). The CDR3 is CASSLEGAGADTQYF. As DNA, the CDR3 is TGTGCTAGCAGCTTAGAGGGGGCGGGAGCAGATACGCAGTATTTT. The whole variable domain, filled in from reference TRBV7-7 and TRBJ2-3, reads GAGVSQSPRYKVTKRGQDVTLRCDPISSHATLYWYQQALGQGPEFLTYFNYEAQPDKSGLPSDRFSAERPEGSISTLTIQRTEQRDSAMYRCASSLEGAGADTQYFGPGTRLTVL.

The chain couples TRBV29-1 to TRBJ1-4, with D perhaps matching TRBD1 (6 bases). The CDR3 has 14 residues. V dropped 2 bases and J dropped 5 bases, with 12 bases sitting between them. CDR1 is SQVTM and CDR2 is ANQGSEA in the germline V gene. The CDR3 DNA follows: TGCAGCGTTGAATCGGGGGGCCGAAATGAAAAACTGTTTTTT. Protein sequence: CSVESGGRNEKLFF.

This chain connects TRBV19 to TRBJ2-7; D is ambiguous. Germline V CDR1 and CDR2: LNHDA, SQIVND (reference sequence). V shed 9 bases and J shed 1 base, with 13 bases lying between them. The CDR3 totals 13 residues. The CDR3 loop is CASGPLRSYEQYF. In DNA form, the CDR3 reads TGTGCCAGCGGACCGCTAAGGTCCTACGAGCAGTACTTC.